This T cell receptor (beta chain) was retrieved from a study of CD8 T cells in ankylosing spondylitis. CDR3 length equals 16 residues. V lost 2 bases and J 1 base, leaving 15 bases between the germline ends. Germline V lookup: CDR1 SGHRS, CDR2 YFSETQ. Construction of TCR beta libraries was performed using quantitative 5'-RACE with molecular barcodes. Each CDR3 protein gets one entry after TCRdb re-called the 5' RACE reads with MiXCR. The sample has roughly 370,000 distinct CDR3 sequences, about a fifth seen once; the top ten hold approximately 16%. Study outcomes and limitations: The disease-linked clones had a CD8+ phenotype and low blood frequencies. Reportedly, significant enrichment of disease-linked clones occurred in matched ankylosing spondylitis synovial fluid. Previous work reported some of these motif variants in the synovial fluid and blood of reactive arthritis. Within ankylosing spondylitis blood, a TCR beta motif made up of several highly homologous variants appeared to be characteristic.

This clonotype has just a few counts. Its antigen is currently unknown. The rearrangement joins TRBV5-1 to TRBJ1-1; tentative D call: TRBD1 (5 bases). The specimen was blood, either unsorted or a sorted T cell fraction (not recorded which). The source is a male donor with ankylosing spondylitis. The CDR3: CASSFSPGGENTEAFF. In DNA form, the CDR3 reads TGCGCCAGCAGCTTCTCGCCGGGGGGAGAGAACACTGAAGCTTTCTTT.